This TCR beta chain was documented in a study of Graves' ophthalmopathy and Graves' hyperthyroidism. Ophthalmopathy absent within 18 months of follow-up marked hyperthyroidism as stable. Isolation of PBMCs was performed using 8 to 10 ml of fresh peripheral blood. RNA served as the template for amplifying TCR beta CDR3 regions. Second-round multiplex PCR came after a first-round RT-PCR that employed HTBI primers. TCRdb ran MiXCR on the multiplex PCR reads and lists one entry per CDR3 protein. Altogether about 400,000 distinct CDR3 sequences are present, less than 20% being singletons, with the ten largest covering 5.5% to 8%. This clonotype was recorded many times. The germline V and J ends were trimmed by 7 bases and 3 bases, with 21 bases remaining between them. CDR1 and CDR2 from the germline V gene are LNHDA and SQIVND (reference sequence). The CDR3 contains 16 residues.

The J gene is TRBJ1-1, the V gene TRBV19, with D possibly TRBD1 on 5 matching bases. This TCR came from a woman between 18 and 29 years old with stable Graves' hyperthyroidism. The material sequenced was peripheral blood. Written as DNA, the CDR3 is TGTGCCAGTAACGTCCGGGACCCAGCACGGGACACTGAAGCTTTCTTT. This sequence encodes CASNVRDPARDTEAFF.